The 13 T cell receptor beta chains reported below all come from one sample, sequenced in a study of blood T cell repertoires in COVID-19. Some clones are missing from TCRdb's copy, which holds only in-frame ones; the method was immunoSEQ multiplex PCR. The data hold under 60,000 clones, with approximately 80% observed a single time. The sample was peripheral blood. Source of these receptors: a man in his 70s with acute or convalescent COVID-19.

This chain uses TRBV11-2 with TRBJ1-1; tentatively, D is TRBD1 (5 bases). This CDR3 is built from 16 residues. Trimming stripped 6 bases from V and 2 bases from J, with 19 bases between. The germline V gene encodes CDR1 SGHAT and CDR2 FQNNGV. The CDR3 is CASRTGRPERNTEAFF. Here the CDR3 DNA reads TGTGCCAGCAGAACAGGTCGCCCGGAGCGAAACACTGAAGCTTTCTTT. Complete variable domain (other parts from reference TRBV11-2 and TRBJ1-1): EAGVAQSPRYKIIEKRQSVAFWCNPISGHATLYWYQQILGQGPKLLIQFQNNGVVDDSQLPKDRFSAERLKGVDSTLKIQPAKLEDSAVYLCASRTGRPERNTEAFFGQGTRLTVV.

This clone turned up a few times. The V gene is TRBV28, the J gene TRBJ1-1; 9 bases are shared with TRBD1. CDR1 is MDHEN and CDR2 is SYDVKM in the germline V gene. The CDR3 is 19 amino acids. Germline trimming cut 1 base from V and 0 bases from J; bases unmatched to any gene: 12. CDR3 DNA: TGTGCCAGCAGTTTATATTTGGGACAGGGTGGGCAAATGAACACTGAAGCTTTCTTT. Encoded protein: CASSLYLGQGGQMNTEAFF.

A few counts support this clone. Mismatch with germline at one junction end may stem from a read error. The V call is TRBV7-2, the J call TRBJ2-7; D possibly corresponds to TRBD2 (6 bases). The CDR3 spans 13 residues. CDR1 and CDR2 (germline): SGHTA, FQGNSA. CDR3 protein: CASSNSRGGRLHF. The DNA for the CDR3 is TGTGCCAGCAGCAATAGCCGGGGAGGCAGGTTGCACTTC.

The J gene is TRBJ1-1, the V gene TRBV10-3; D is possibly TRBD1 (5 bases). Per germline, CDR1 ENHRY and CDR2 SYGVKD. The CDR3 spans 14 residues. The V end was cut by 0 bases, the J end by 10 bases, with 15 bases between. CDR3 residues: CAISESPSGLAAFF. As DNA, the CDR3 is TGTGCCATCAGTGAGTCCCCGTCAGGGTTAGCAGCTTTCTTT.

This rearrangement joins TRBV18 to TRBJ1-3, with 11 positions matching TRBD1. CDR1 KGHSH and CDR2 LQKENI come from the germline V gene. The CDR3 consists of 18 residues. After removal of 3 bases from V and 3 bases from J, the junction contained 10 bases not matched to a gene. The CDR3 protein is CASSPRTGGGQDGNTIYF. The DNA of the CDR3 is TGTGCCAGCTCACCGAGGACAGGGGGCGGACAGGATGGAAACACCATATATTTT.

V usage is TRBV6-2 or TRBV6-3 and J usage is TRBJ2-4; 7 bases map to TRBD1. This CDR3 contains 17 residues. Germline V gene lookup returns CDR1 MNHEY and CDR2 SVGEGT. Trimming removed 2 bases from V and 0 bases from J; junction bases left unmatched: 7. The chain's CDR3 is CASSYPGQEIAKNIQYF. The CDR3 nucleotides read TGTGCCAGCAGTTACCCTGGACAGGAGATAGCCAAAAACATTCAGTACTTC.

The chain is built from TRBV30 and TRBJ1-3; D ambiguous. V gave up 1 base and J gave up 0 bases, with 10 bases separating them. Germline lookup yields CDR1 GTSNPN and CDR2 SVGIG (reference sequence). The CDR3 has 15 residues. The CDR3 DNA is TGTGCCTGGAGTGGGCAGCGCTTCTCTGGAAACACCATATATTTT. Translating it yields CAWSGQRFSGNTIYF.

The rearrangement links TRBV4-2 to TRBJ1-5, with D possibly matching TRBD1 (5 bases). V dropped 0 bases and J dropped 4 bases, with 10 bases sitting between them. Germline values: CDR1 LGHNA, CDR2 YNFKEQ. This CDR3 spans 15 amino acids. The CDR3 DNA reads TGTGCCAGCAGCCAAGAGGGGGGAGGGAATCAGCCCCAGCATTTT. Protein product: CASSQEGGGNQPQHF.

The chain joins TRBV9 to TRBJ1-1; TRBD1 agrees at 11 bases. Germline CDR1 SGDLS, CDR2 YYNGEE. The CDR3 runs to 15 residues. J gave up 11 bases and V 2 bases, and 11 bases lay outside the gene matches. As DNA, the CDR3 is TGTGCCAGCAGCGTGATGGACAGGGGGCATATCAGGGCTTTCTTT. This translates into CASSVMDRGHIRAFF.

The J gene is TRBJ1-5, the V gene TRBV5-1; D remains unclear. Germline V gene data show CDR1 as SGHRS and CDR2 as YFSETQ. The V end was cut by 7 bases, the J end by 4 bases, with 15 bases between. CDR3 length: 14 amino acids. For the CDR3, the DNA is TGCGCCAGCCGGCCAGGCACATCGAATCAGCCCCAGCATTTT. Protein product: CASRPGTSNQPQHF.

V is TRBV7-9 and J is TRBJ1-4; TRBD1 matches at 9 bases. The germline V gene encodes CDR1 SEHNR and CDR2 FQNEAQ (reference sequence). CDR3 length: 14 residues. Losses at the gene ends were 9 bases for V and 5 bases for J; bases not matched to a gene: 7. This CDR3 is CASEMGTGNEKLFF. As DNA, the CDR3 is TGTGCCAGTGAGATGGGGACAGGGAATGAAAAACTGTTTTTT.

The V and J genes are TRBV6-5 and TRBJ1-5; D is perhaps TRBD1 (6 bases). This CDR3 has 12 amino acids. The germline gives CDR1 MNHEY, CDR2 SVGAGI. Between the trimmed V and J ends, which lost 6 bases and 5 bases, there was a span of 8 bases. CDR3 nucleotides: TGTGCCAGCAGACAGGGTGATCAGCCCCAGCATTTT. Protein sequence: CASRQGDQPQHF.

The chain links TRBV6-2 or TRBV6-3 to TRBJ2-1; 12 bases agree with TRBD2. This CDR3 spans 18 amino acids. V was clipped by 2 bases and J by 7 bases; unmatched bases: 12. The germline V gene has CDR1 MNHEY and CDR2 SVGEGT. The CDR3 DNA is TGTGCCAGCAGTTACCAAGGACTAGCGGGAACGCGGAAAAATGAGCAGTTCTTC. Translated, it gives CASSYQGLAGTRKNEQFF.